The T cell receptor beta chain under discussion was sequenced for a study of breast tumors, draining lymph nodes, adjacent tissues. Study-wide results and limits: Findings are consistent with lymph node origin and intratumoral expansion of most tumor T cells.

Germline loops: CDR1 MNHEY, CDR2 SVGEGT. With 7 bases removed from V and 0 bases from J, the gap between germline ends came to 13 bases. CDR3 length: 15 residues. Axillary draining lymph nodes of breast cancer patients supplied the node samples. TCRdb passed the multiplex PCR reads through MiXCR, listing each CDR3 protein once. The sample carries 150,000 to 200,000 distinct CDR3 sequences, more than 25% recorded once. Worth noting for this clonotype: Antigen: not known. Possible read error: a much larger clone is one base away.

J is TRBJ1-5 and V is TRBV6-2 or TRBV6-3; D gene unclear. Sequenced: axillary lymph node tissue. This clonotype was obtained from a female donor with breast cancer. Some clones in this sample may be carry-over from other donors' samples. CDR3 DNA: TGTGCCAGCAAACCGGGCCGGTATAGCAATCAGCCCCAGCATTTT. This encodes CASKPGRYSNQPQHF.